Each of the 19 T cell receptor beta chains below was sequenced from the same sample in a study of cytomegalovirus exposure and HLA in healthy donors. The PCR contained 60 Vbeta and 13 Jbeta primers. TCRdb's copy holds only in-frame clones and misses some; the assay was immunoSEQ multiplex PCR. In total, the table holds approximately 200,000 clones. Sequencing was done on a sample of PBMCs. All receptors come from a boy aged 5-17 years in good health and CMV-seronegative.

The CDR3 DNA reads as TGTGCCAGCAGCGTCGAGCCCTCTGGAAACACCATATATTTT. Protein sequence: CASSVEPSGNTIYF. The genes are TRBV9 and TRBJ1-3; D call uncertain. Trimming removed 2 bases from V and 0 bases from J, with 6 bases in between. This CDR3 has 14 residues. Per germline, CDR1 SGDLS and CDR2 YYNGEE.

Here the CDR3 reads CASSFGELEAFF. The CDR3 nucleotides are TGTGCCAGCAGCTTCGGGGAGCTTGAAGCTTTCTTT. The chain uses TRBV7-9 and TRBJ1-1; D unclear. The V end was cut by 3 bases, the J end by 7 bases, with 9 bases between. This CDR3 has 12 amino acids. CDR1 SEHNR and CDR2 FQNEAQ come from the germline V gene (reference sequence).

V gene TRBV2 combines with J gene TRBJ2-7; D may be TRBD2 (5 bases). Trimming took off 3 bases at V and 2 bases at J, with 11 bases between the two ends. Germline-derived CDR1 and CDR2 are SNHLY and FYNNEI. CDR3 length: 14 amino acids. This CDR3 reads CASSERARTYEQYF. The CDR3 DNA reads as TGTGCCAGCAGTGAGAGGGCCAGGACCTACGAGCAGTACTTC.

V usage is TRBV7-3 and J usage is TRBJ2-2; the match to TRBD2 covers 9 bases. The CDR3 consists of 17 residues. Germline CDR1 SGHTA, CDR2 FQGTGA. J was trimmed by 5 bases and V by 4 bases; bases with no gene match: 11. CDR3 bases: TGTGCCAGCAGCTCCAGATTAGCGGGGGAGGGGACCGGGGAGCTGTTTTTT. Translating gives CASSSRLAGEGTGELFF.

J is TRBJ2-2 and V is TRBV6-1, with D unclear. Looked up from germline, CDR1 is MNHNS and CDR2 is SASEGT. Trimming cost V 4 bases and J 3 bases, with 12 bases left between them. This CDR3 comprises 15 residues. CDR3 sequence reads: CASSVGNGYTGELFF. The DNA for the CDR3 is TGTGCCAGCAGTGTGGGCAATGGGTACACCGGGGAGCTGTTTTTT.

The V and J genes are TRBV28 and TRBJ2-7; 9 positions agree with TRBD1. The CDR3 is 14 amino acids. CDR1 MDHEN and CDR2 SYDVKM come from the germline V gene. Unmatched junction bases numbered 4, after V lost 6 bases and J lost 1 base. This chain's CDR3 is CASSDRGMSYEQYF. CDR3 coding DNA: TGTGCCAGCAGCGACAGGGGGATGTCCTACGAGCAGTACTTC. The variable domain in full, with the rest retrieved from reference TRBV28 and TRBJ2-7, is DVKVTQSSRYLVKRTGEKVFLECVQDMDHENMFWYRQDPGLGLRLIYFSYDVKMKEKGDIPEGYSVSREKKERFSLILESASTNQTSMYLCASSDRGMSYEQYFGPGTRLTVT.

The gene calls are TRBV7-9 and TRBJ2-7, with D maybe TRBD2 (5 bases). Trimming stripped 4 bases from V and 1 base from J, with 14 bases between. The CDR3 totals 15 residues. Germline CDR1 and CDR2: SEHNR and FQNEAQ (reference sequence). In DNA form, the CDR3 reads TGTGCCAGCAGCTACGGCCTCGGCGGGTCCTACGAGCAGTACTTC. Translating gives CASSYGLGGSYEQYF.

The chain uses TRBV19 and TRBJ1-4; D call uncertain. Deletions cut 7 bases from V and 3 bases from J, with 9 bases between. CDR1 is LNHDA and CDR2 is SQIVND in the germline V gene (reference sequence). The CDR3 spans 13 residues. CDR3: CASNRGPNEKLFF. CDR3 nucleotide sequence: TGTGCCAGTAACCGAGGCCCTAATGAAAAACTGTTTTTT.

The V gene is TRBV27, the J gene TRBJ1-5; D gene unclear. The CDR3 covers 14 residues. Per germline, CDR1 MNHEY and CDR2 SMNVEV (reference sequence). V gave up 2 bases and J gave up 2 bases, with 7 bases separating them. CDR3 sequence (DNA): TGTGCCAGCAGTTTACACGGGGGCAATCAGCCCCAGCATTTT. Translation gives CASSLHGGNQPQHF.

The chain recombines TRBV5-6 with TRBJ1-2; D possibly corresponds to TRBD1 (5 bases). The ends were cut back, 3 bases at V and 9 bases at J, with 18 bases in the middle. The CDR3 sequence is 14 residues long. Germline values: CDR1 SGHDT, CDR2 YYEEEE. The CDR3 loop is CASSYGTEGRSYTF. CDR3 coding DNA: TGTGCCAGCAGCTACGGGACGGAGGGTAGAAGCTACACCTTC.

This rearrangement joins TRBV10-3 to TRBJ1-2; possible D gene TRBD1, 5 bases. The CDR3 is 15 residues long. V lost 8 bases and J lost 4, with 20 bases in between. Germline V gene lookup returns CDR1 ENHRY and CDR2 SYGVKD. Here the CDR3 DNA reads TGTGCCATCGCCAGAAGGGGTCGGGGGGTCTATGGCTACACCTTC. Translated, it gives CAIARRGRGVYGYTF.

The chain carries TRBV30 and TRBJ1-1, with D unclear. This CDR3 is 13 amino acids long. The germline CDR1 and CDR2 sequences are GTSNPN and SVGIG (reference sequence). V was pared by 1 base and J by 0 bases, with 6 bases between. For the CDR3, the DNA is TGTGCCTGGAGTGCACAGATGAACACTGAAGCTTTCTTT. Encoded protein: CAWSAQMNTEAFF.

This chain connects TRBV11-2 to TRBJ2-1; 7 bases match TRBD2. From germline, CDR1 is SGHAT and CDR2 FQNNGV. CDR3 size: 13 residues. CDR3 bases: TGTGCTGCCAGAGCGGGAATCTACAATGAGCAGTTCTTC. Amino acids: CAARAGIYNEQFF.

The chain carries TRBV7-3 and TRBJ1-1; TRBD1 matches at 7 bases. Germline assignment: CDR1 SGHTA and CDR2 FQGTGA. V shed 6 bases and J 3 bases; nucleotides not matched to a gene: 10. This CDR3 has 15 residues. The CDR3 reads CASRLTTGSHTEAFF. CDR3 in DNA: TGTGCCAGCAGACTGACGACAGGGTCGCACACTGAAGCTTTCTTT.

V is TRBV30 and J is TRBJ2-3; 9 bases are shared with TRBD2. The germline V gene encodes CDR1 GTSNPN and CDR2 SVGIG (reference sequence). V was clipped by 0 bases and J by 2 bases; unmatched bases: 6. This CDR3 region has 16 residues. The CDR3 nucleotides are TGTGCCTGGAGTGTATCTAGCGGGGCTACCACAGATACGCAGTATTTT. Translation: CAWSVSSGATTDTQYF.

This chain uses TRBV14 with TRBJ2-7; tentative D call: TRBD2 (5 bases). The germline gives CDR1 SGHDN, CDR2 FVKESK. The CDR3 runs to 16 residues. Deletions cut 5 bases from V and 5 bases from J, with 22 bases between. The CDR3 protein is CASSFTLQTGSNEQYF. DNA of the CDR3: TGTGCCAGCAGCTTCACGCTTCAAACGGGAAGTAACGAGCAGTACTTC. Full variable domain (rest looked up from reference TRBV14 and TRBJ2-7): EAGVTQFPSHSVIEKGQTVTLRCDPISGHDNLYWYRRVMGKEIKFLLHFVKESKQDESGMPNNRFLAERTGGTYSTLKVQPAELEDSGVYFCASSFTLQTGSNEQYFGPGTRLTVT.

The chain has TRBV9 and TRBJ2-3; TRBD2 matches at 11 bases. V dropped 3 bases and J dropped 6; count of bases not matched to a gene: 18. Germline CDR1 reads SGDLS; CDR2 reads YYNGEE. There are 19 residues in the CDR3. The CDR3 DNA is TGTGCCAGCAGCGGTCGTCGACTAGCGGGGCCCCTAGCCGCTGATACGCAGTATTTT. Translating gives CASSGRRLAGPLAADTQYF. Supplemented by reference TRBV9 and TRBJ2-3, the full variable domain reads DSGVTQTPKHLITATGQRVTLRCSPRSGDLSVYWYQQSLDQGLQFLIQYYNGEERAKGNILERFSAQQFPDLHSELNLSSLELGDSALYFCASSGRRLAGPLAADTQYFGPGTRLTVL.

The J gene is TRBJ1-5, the V gene TRBV30, with 7 bases that match TRBD1. The V and J ends lost 5 bases and 2 bases, in that order; junction bases with no gene match: 21. This CDR3 spans 19 amino acids. CDR1 and CDR2 (germline): GTSNPN, SVGIG (reference sequence). The CDR3 DNA is TGTGCCTGGGGTCCCCCACCCGGACAGGCCTTCAGACGCAATCAGCCCCAGCATTTT. Translated: CAWGPPPGQAFRRNQPQHF.

This chain links TRBV7-2 with TRBJ2-5; 8 nucleotides agree with TRBD2. The V and J ends lost 2 bases and 2 bases, in that order; junction bases with no gene match: 4. Germline values: CDR1 SGHTA, CDR2 FQGNSA. CDR3 length equals 15 residues. CDR3 in amino acids: CASSLSLAVQETQYF. In DNA, the CDR3 is TGTGCCAGCAGCTTATCACTAGCGGTGCAAGAGACCCAGTACTTC.